These 8 T cell receptor beta chains were all obtained from the same sample, sequenced in a study of blood T cell repertoires in COVID-19 (dated by TCRdb to about 2020). Receptor amplification or capture employed the immunoSEQ multiplex PCR assay. What TCRdb holds here is the immuneACCESS table cut down to in-frame rearrangements. Part of the clones is not present; checked against another copy, under half of the missing clones reflect an unresolved V gene, and the others are unexplained. In this sample the table shows roughly 500,000 clones, 80% to 90% of which occur a single time. The ten largest account for roughly 0.92% of the sample. Material for sequencing was peripheral blood. All receptors come from a man aged 18-30 years with COVID-19, enrolled during active disease.

The CDR3 protein is CASSGQGEKLFF. The DNA for the CDR3 is TGTGCCAGCAGCGGACAGGGGGAAAAACTGTTTTTT. V is TRBV5-4 and J is TRBJ1-4; 9 positions agree with TRBD1. This CDR3 is 12 amino acids long. V trimming: 4 bases; J trimming: 8 bases; junction bases outside the gene matches: 0. Germline loops: CDR1 SGHNT, CDR2 YYREEE (reference sequence).

V usage is TRBV7-8 and J usage is TRBJ1-2, with 7 bases lining up with TRBD1. This CDR3 spans 16 amino acids. Per the germline V gene, CDR1 is SGHVS and CDR2 is FQNEAQ. The V and J ends lost 0 bases and 8 bases, in that order; junction bases with no gene match: 12. The CDR3 sequence: CASSLARQGKSKGYTF. The CDR3, as DNA: TGTGCCAGCAGCTTAGCGAGACAGGGAAAATCTAAGGGCTACACCTTC.

This chain links TRBV5-1 with TRBJ2-5; 13 bases map to TRBD2. From germline, CDR1 is SGHRS and CDR2 YFSETQ. The CDR3 sequence is 18 residues long. V lost 4 bases and J lost 2; bases outside the gene matches: 11. The CDR3, as DNA: TGCGCCAGCAGCCTGCGGACTAGCGGGGGTAGGCGACAAGAGACCCAGTACTTC. It specifies CASSLRTSGGRRQETQYF. Using reference TRBV5-1 and TRBJ2-5 for the parts outside the CDR3, the full variable domain is KAGVTQTPRYLIKTRGQQVTLSCSPISGHRSVSWYQQTPGQGLQFLFEYFSETQRNKGNFPGRFSGRQFSNSRSEMNVSTLELGDSALYLCASSLRTSGGRRQETQYFGPGTRLLVL.

The V gene is TRBV6-4, the J gene TRBJ1-4; D is unclear. The CDR3 sequence is 14 residues long. Germline lookup yields CDR1 MRHNA and CDR2 SNTAGT. Trimming took 6 bases from V and 8 from J, leaving 16 bases between them. The CDR3 sequence: CASRDLGSREKLFF. The CDR3 bases are TGTGCCAGCAGGGACCTCGGGAGTCGCGAAAAACTGTTTTTT.

J is TRBJ2-7 and V is TRBV30; no clear D gene. The CDR3 spans 12 residues. Per germline, CDR1 GTSNPN and CDR2 SVGIG (reference sequence). V lost 3 bases and J 2 bases, leaving 8 bases between the germline ends. The CDR3 loop is CAWSSQAYEQYF. The CDR3 region has the DNA TGTGCCTGGAGCAGTCAAGCCTACGAGCAGTACTTC.

This chain joins TRBV20-1 and TRBJ2-1; TRBD2 aligns across 10 bases. V lost 3 bases, J lost 0 bases, and 2 bases stayed unmatched. Germline V gene data show CDR1 as DFQATT and CDR2 as SNEGSKA (reference sequence). This CDR3 spans 15 amino acids. The CDR3 region has the DNA TGCAGTGCTAGTAGACTAGCGGGCTCCTACAATGAGCAGTTCTTC. Amino acid sequence: CSASRLAGSYNEQFF.

This clone was seen a single time. The chain uses TRBV10-3 and TRBJ1-6, with 7 bases identical to TRBD1. The CDR3 sequence is 14 residues long. V trimming: 6 bases; J trimming: 10 bases; junction bases outside the gene matches: 9. Germline CDR1 and CDR2: ENHRY and SYGVKD. The CDR3 nucleotides are TGTGCCATCAGGCCGACAGGGCAAGGATCACCCCTCCACTTT. It translates to CAIRPTGQGSPLHF.

The chain links TRBV6-5 to TRBJ1-2, with 8 bases matching TRBD1. The germline CDR1 and CDR2 sequences are MNHEY and SVGAGI. V lost 5 bases and J lost 5; bases outside the gene matches: 10. This CDR3 is built from 15 residues. CDR3 amino acids: CASSNRQGSSYGYTF. Written as DNA, the CDR3 is TGTGCCAGCAGTAACAGACAGGGGAGTTCGTATGGCTACACCTTC.